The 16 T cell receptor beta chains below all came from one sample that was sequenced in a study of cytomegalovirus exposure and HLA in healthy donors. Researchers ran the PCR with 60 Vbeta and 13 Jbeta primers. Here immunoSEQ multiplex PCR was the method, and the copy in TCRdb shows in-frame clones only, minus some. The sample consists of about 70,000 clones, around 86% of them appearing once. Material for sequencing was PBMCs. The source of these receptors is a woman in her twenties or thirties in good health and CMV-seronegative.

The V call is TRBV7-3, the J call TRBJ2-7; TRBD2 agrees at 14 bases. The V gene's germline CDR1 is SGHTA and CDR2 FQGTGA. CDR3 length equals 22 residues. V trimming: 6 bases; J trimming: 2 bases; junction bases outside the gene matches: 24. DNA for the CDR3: TGTGCCAGCAGTGTTAGGAACGTACCGGGACTAGCGGGAGTGGGGCCGACCTACGAGCAGTACTTC. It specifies CASSVRNVPGLAGVGPTYEQYF.

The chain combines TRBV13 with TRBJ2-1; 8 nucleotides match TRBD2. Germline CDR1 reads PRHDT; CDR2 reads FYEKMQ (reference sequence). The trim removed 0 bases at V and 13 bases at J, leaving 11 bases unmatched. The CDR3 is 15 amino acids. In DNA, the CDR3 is TGTGCCAGCAGCTTAGGAGGAGGGACTAGAAGAGCCCAGTTCTTC. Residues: CASSLGGGTRRAQFF.

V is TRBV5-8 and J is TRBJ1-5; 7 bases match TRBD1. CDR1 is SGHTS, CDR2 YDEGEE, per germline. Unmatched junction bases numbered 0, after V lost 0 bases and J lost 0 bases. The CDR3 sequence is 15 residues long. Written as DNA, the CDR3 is TGTGCCAGCAGCTTGGGGGACAGTAGCAATCAGCCCCAGCATTTT. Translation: CASSLGDSSNQPQHF. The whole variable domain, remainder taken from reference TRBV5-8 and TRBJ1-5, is EAGVTQSPTHLIKTRGQQATLRCSPISGHTSVYWYQQALGLGLQFLLWYDEGEERNRGNFPPRFSGRQFPNYSSELNVNALELEDSALYLCASSLGDSSNQPQHFGDGTRLSIL.

This CDR3 is CASSQEQGTSYEQYF. The CDR3 DNA is TGTGCCAGCAGCCAAGAGCAGGGTACTTCCTACGAGCAGTACTTC. The chain couples TRBV4-2 to TRBJ2-7; a weak D match, TRBD1 (5 bases). CDR1 and CDR2 (germline): LGHNA, YNFKEQ. V was cut by 0 bases and J by 1 base, with 10 bases left in between. The CDR3 loop spans 15 amino acids.

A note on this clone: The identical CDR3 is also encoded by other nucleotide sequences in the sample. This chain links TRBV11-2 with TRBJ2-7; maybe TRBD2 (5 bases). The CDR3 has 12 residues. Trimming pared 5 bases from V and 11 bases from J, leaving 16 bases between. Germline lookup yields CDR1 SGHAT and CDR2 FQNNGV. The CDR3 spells CASSPRELREYF. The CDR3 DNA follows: TGTGCCAGCAGCCCGCGCGAGCTGCGGGAGTACTTC. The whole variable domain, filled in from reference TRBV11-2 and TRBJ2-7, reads EAGVAQSPRYKIIEKRQSVAFWCNPISGHATLYWYQQILGQGPKLLIQFQNNGVVDDSQLPKDRFSAERLKGVDSTLKIQPAKLEDSAVYLCASSPRELREYFGPGTRLTVT.

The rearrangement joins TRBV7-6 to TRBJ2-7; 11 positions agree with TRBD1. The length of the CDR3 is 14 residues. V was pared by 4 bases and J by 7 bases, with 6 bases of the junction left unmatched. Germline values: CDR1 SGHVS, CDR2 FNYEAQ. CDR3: CASSSGTGGEEQYF. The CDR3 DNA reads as TGTGCCAGCAGCTCCGGGACAGGGGGAGAAGAGCAGTACTTC.

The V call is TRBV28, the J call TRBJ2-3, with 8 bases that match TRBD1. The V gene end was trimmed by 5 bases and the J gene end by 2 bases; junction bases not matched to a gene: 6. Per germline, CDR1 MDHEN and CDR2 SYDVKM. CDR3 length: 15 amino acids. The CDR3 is CASSAPDRVTDTQYF. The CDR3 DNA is TGTGCCAGCAGTGCCCCGGACAGGGTCACAGATACGCAGTATTTT.

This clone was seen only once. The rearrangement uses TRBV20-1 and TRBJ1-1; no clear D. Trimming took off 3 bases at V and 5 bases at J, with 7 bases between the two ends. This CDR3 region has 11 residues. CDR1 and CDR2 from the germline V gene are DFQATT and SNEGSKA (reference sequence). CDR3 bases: TGCAGTGCTAGCAGGTGGACTGAAGCTTTCTTT. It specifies CSASRWTEAFF.

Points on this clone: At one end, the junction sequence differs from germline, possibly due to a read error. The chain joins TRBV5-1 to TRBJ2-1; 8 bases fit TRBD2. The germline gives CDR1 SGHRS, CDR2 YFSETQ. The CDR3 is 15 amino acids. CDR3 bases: TGCGCCAGCAGGGAGGCGGGAGGCTCCAACAATGAGCAGTTCTTC. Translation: CASREAGGSNNEQFF.

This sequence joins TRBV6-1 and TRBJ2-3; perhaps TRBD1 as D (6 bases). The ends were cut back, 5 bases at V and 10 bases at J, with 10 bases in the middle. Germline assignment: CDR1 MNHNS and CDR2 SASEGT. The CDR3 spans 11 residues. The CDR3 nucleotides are TGTGCCAGCAGTAACAGGGAGTCGCAGTATTTT. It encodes CASSNRESQYF.

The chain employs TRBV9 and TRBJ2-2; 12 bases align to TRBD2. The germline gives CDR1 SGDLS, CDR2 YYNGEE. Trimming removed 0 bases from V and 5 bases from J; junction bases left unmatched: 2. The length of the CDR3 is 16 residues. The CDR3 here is CASSVGTSGRTGELFF. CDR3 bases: TGTGCCAGCAGCGTAGGAACTAGCGGGAGGACCGGGGAGCTGTTTTTT.

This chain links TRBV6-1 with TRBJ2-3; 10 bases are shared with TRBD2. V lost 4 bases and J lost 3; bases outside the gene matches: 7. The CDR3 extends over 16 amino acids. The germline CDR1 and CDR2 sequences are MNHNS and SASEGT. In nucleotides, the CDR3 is TGTGCCAGCAGTGCCAAAGGAGCGGGAGGGACAGATACGCAGTATTTT. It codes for CASSAKGAGGTDTQYF.

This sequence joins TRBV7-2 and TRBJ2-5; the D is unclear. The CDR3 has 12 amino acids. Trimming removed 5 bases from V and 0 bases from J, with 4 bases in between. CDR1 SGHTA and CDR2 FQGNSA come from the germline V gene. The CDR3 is CASSRDQETQYF. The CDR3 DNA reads TGTGCCAGCAGCCGAGACCAAGAGACCCAGTACTTC.

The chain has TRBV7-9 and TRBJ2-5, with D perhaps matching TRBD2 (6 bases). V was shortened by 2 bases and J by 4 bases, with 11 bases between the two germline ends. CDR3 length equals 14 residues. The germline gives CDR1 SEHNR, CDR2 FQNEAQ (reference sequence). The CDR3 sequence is CASSLFEGGETQYF. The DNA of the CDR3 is TGTGCCAGCAGCTTATTTGAGGGAGGAGAGACCCAGTACTTC.

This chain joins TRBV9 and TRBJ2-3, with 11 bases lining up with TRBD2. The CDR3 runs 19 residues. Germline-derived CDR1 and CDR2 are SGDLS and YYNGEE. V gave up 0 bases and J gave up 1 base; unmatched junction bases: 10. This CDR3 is CASSVESSGRASGTDTQYF. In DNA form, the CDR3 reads TGTGCCAGCAGCGTAGAGAGTAGCGGGAGGGCCTCGGGCACAGATACGCAGTATTTT.

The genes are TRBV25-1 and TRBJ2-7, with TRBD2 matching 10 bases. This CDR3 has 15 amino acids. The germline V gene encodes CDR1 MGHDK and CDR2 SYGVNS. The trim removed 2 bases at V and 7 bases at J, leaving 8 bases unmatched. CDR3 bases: TGTGCCAGCAGTGAAGGCCTAGCGGGAGTGGAAGAGCAGTACTTC. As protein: CASSEGLAGVEEQYF.